This T cell receptor (beta chain) was sequenced during a study of patients and donors after allogeneic stem cell transplantation. The CDR3 consists of 16 residues. Trimming removed 0 bases at V and 0 bases at J, with 12 bases between. Germline V lookup: CDR1 SGHAT, CDR2 FQNNGV. TCRdb re-derived calls from the RT-PCR reads in MiXCR, one entry per CDR3 protein. The sample lists approximately 150,000 distinct CDR3 sequences, roughly 24% seen once, with roughly 25% in the top ten. Material for sequencing was blood, either unsorted or a sorted T cell fraction (not recorded which). The clonotype comes from a human donor who was either an allogeneic HSCT recipient or a stem cell or donor lymphocyte infusion donor (not recorded which). It is not recorded whose cells these are; they may come from a transplant donor. The chain is built from TRBV11-2 and TRBJ2-7; D is ambiguous. DNA for the CDR3: TGTGCCAGCAGCTTAGAGCCCCAGGTCTCCTCCTACGAGCAGTACTTC. Its protein product is CASSLEPQVSSYEQYF.